This TCR beta chain was sequenced for a study of blood T cell repertoires in COVID-19. As for the study in general: The origin of the acute and convalescent COVID-19 samples was the United States, Italy and Spain. Sources were T cells, B-cell-depleted T cells, or PBMCs; the material itself was cDNA or gDNA.

As originally analysed: Estimates of nucleated cell counts were drawn from the amplification of reference gene primers. Generated by immunoSEQ multiplex PCR, the TCRdb table keeps only in-frame clones and is missing some. The V and J calls and clone size are taken from that table; D and trimming were inferred from the DNA. The table shows some 41,000 clones, with around nine tenths occurring only once. Germline assignment: CDR1 KGHSH and CDR2 LQKENI. V shed 3 bases and J 8 bases; nucleotides not matched to a gene: 15. This CDR3 comprises 17 residues. The sequencing input was peripheral blood. This clonotype was sampled from a human donor in a cohort sampled during active COVID-19. This sequence joins TRBV18 and TRBJ1-2, with TRBD1 matching 10 bases. The CDR3 loop reads CASSPSIRTGGRLGYTF. As DNA, the CDR3 is TGTGCCAGCTCACCTTCTATCCGGACAGGGGGTCGTTTGGGCTACACCTTC.